This record concerns one T cell receptor beta chain sequence. As yet, its antigen is unknown. Profiled with immunoSEQ multiplex PCR; TCRdb holds only in-frame clones, not every one. The sample carries around 340,000 clones, 88% recorded once. Treatment reported: approximately 18 received Ad26.COV2.S at low or high dose, single or two shots; a few received placebo; per-sample allocation not given. Collection of samples fell on day 63 after the first vaccine or placebo injection. An Ad26 vector carrying the Wuhan-strain SARS-CoV-2 spike served as the vaccine. The V gene's germline CDR1 is SGHNT and CDR2 YENEEA. V trimming: 3 bases; J trimming: 5 bases; junction bases outside the gene matches: 6. CDR3 size: 15 residues. The data stem from a study of Ad26.COV2.S vaccination and SARS-CoV-2 variants. Study information: Recipients of Ad26.COV2.S got it intramuscularly, once or twice 56 days apart. Study-level results: Researchers cautioned that TCR breadth and depth analyses may have underestimated total T cell responses. Vaccinees reportedly had broad spike-specific CD8+ and CD4+ T cell responses.

This sequence was found in a person aged 18-65 years who received the Ad26.COV2.S COVID-19 vaccine or a placebo. This sequence joins TRBV11-3 and TRBJ2-1; TRBD1 agrees at 8 bases. Sequenced material: peripheral blood, taken in a trial of Ad26.COV2.S vaccine versus placebo. The CDR3 here is CASSFRGLQDNEQFF. The CDR3, as DNA: TGTGCCAGCAGCTTCAGGGGGCTGCAAGACAATGAGCAGTTCTTC.